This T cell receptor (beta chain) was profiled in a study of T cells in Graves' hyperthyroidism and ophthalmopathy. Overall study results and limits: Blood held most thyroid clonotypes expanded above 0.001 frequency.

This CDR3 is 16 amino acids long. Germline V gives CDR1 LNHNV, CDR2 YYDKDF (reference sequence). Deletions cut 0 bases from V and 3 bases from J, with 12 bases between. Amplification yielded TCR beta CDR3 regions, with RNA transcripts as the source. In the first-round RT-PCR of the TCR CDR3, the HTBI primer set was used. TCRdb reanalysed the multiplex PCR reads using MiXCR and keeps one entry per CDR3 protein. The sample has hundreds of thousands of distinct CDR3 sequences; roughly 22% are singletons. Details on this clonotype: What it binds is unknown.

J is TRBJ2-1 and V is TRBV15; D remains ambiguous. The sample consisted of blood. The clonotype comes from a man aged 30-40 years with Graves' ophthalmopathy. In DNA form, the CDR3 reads TGTGCCACCAGCAGAGAACGGTGGGCAGTCTACAATGAGCAGTTCTTC. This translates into CATSRERWAVYNEQFF. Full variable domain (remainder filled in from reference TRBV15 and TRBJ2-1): DAMVIQNPRYQVTQFGKPVTLSCSQTLNHNVMYWYQQKSSQAPKLLFHYYDKDFNNEADTPDNFQSRRPNTSFCFLDIRSPGLGDTAMYLCATSRERWAVYNEQFFGPGTRLTVL.